This T cell receptor beta chain was observed in a study of metastatic and nonmetastatic thyroid tumors. Overall study: Across blood and tumor or nodule tissue, repertoires from malignant and benign thyroid patients were compared with one another.

A remark on this clone: The antigen is not known. With a much larger clone just one base away, this may be a read error.

This CDR3 has 14 amino acids. Germline values: CDR1 SGHNT, CDR2 YYREEE (reference sequence). Nobody among the patients had been given any treatment before thyroid surgery. Per the original data handling: What underpinned the distant-metastasis classifier for papillary thyroid cancer was the set of CDR3 differences across clinicopathological groups. TCRdb re-analyzed the PCR reads through MiXCR. What appears here as the V and J calls and clone size reflects TCRdb's work, not the paper's. The data contain approximately 82,000 clones, about 12% of them singletons. Study outcomes and limitations: Benign nodules reportedly had significantly lower TCR beta diversity than malignant thyroid tumors in blood and tumor.

The sample taken for sequencing was tumor tissue. The source is a female donor with papillary thyroid cancer or a benign thyroid nodule (not recorded which). Some clones in this sample may be carry-over from other donors' samples. The chain has TRBV5-4 and TRBJ2-7; D uncertain. CDR3 nucleotides: TGTGCCAGCATCTTGTTAGGCGGTGCCTACGAGCAGTACTTC. It encodes CASILLGGAYEQYF.